Following are 21 T cell receptor beta chains from one sample sequenced in a study of blood T cell repertoires in COVID-19. Data came from immunoSEQ multiplex PCR; TCRdb stores just in-frame clones and leaves some out. The table records more than 35,000 clones, around nine tenths of them present only once. The sample consisted of peripheral blood. The receptors here all came from a human donor in a cohort sampled during active COVID-19.

V and J are TRBV21-1 and TRBJ2-5; the table assigns TRBD2, which was not confirmed against the DNA. TRBV21-1 corresponds to a pseudogene. The CDR3 loop spans 16 amino acids. DNA of the CDR3: TGTGCCAGCAGCGGTCGCGCTAGCGGGAGGGGGGAGACCCAGTACTTC. This translates into CASSGRASGRGETQYF.

The V call is TRBV28, the J call TRBJ1-1, with TRBD1 matching 7 bases. V shed 2 bases and J 2 bases; nucleotides not matched to a gene: 5. This CDR3 is 15 amino acids long. CDR1 MDHEN and CDR2 SYDVKM come from the germline V gene. The CDR3 coding sequence is TGTGCCAGCAGTTTAACGAAGGGGGCCAACACTGAAGCTTTCTTT. Its protein product is CASSLTKGANTEAFF.

Notes on this clone: The sample has other DNA sequences that encode this CDR3 too. The genes are TRBV18 and TRBJ1-2; 8 bases match TRBD1. After removal of 3 bases from V and 3 bases from J, the junction contained 3 bases not matched to a gene. There are 14 residues in the CDR3. Germline values: CDR1 KGHSH, CDR2 LQKENI. The CDR3 reads CASSPLDRDYGYTF. CDR3 bases: TGTGCCAGCTCACCTCTGGACAGGGACTATGGCTACACCTTC.

The V gene is TRBV20-1, the J gene TRBJ1-1; D unresolved. V shed 6 bases and J shed 11 bases, with 16 bases lying between them. The CDR3 totals 11 residues. CDR1 and CDR2 from the germline V gene are DFQATT and SNEGSKA (reference sequence). The CDR3, as DNA: TGCAGTGCCATTATAGCCCCTAGGGCTTTCTTT. Translating gives CSAIIAPRAFF.

J is TRBJ2-5 and V is TRBV5-8, with a possible D match to TRBD1 (6 bases). CDR3 size: 14 residues. Germline lookup yields CDR1 SGHTS and CDR2 YDEGEE. Trimming shortened V by 3 bases and J by 2 bases, and 11 bases separated the two germline ends. The CDR3: CASSSPGDQETQYF. In DNA, the CDR3 is TGTGCCAGCAGCTCGCCAGGGGATCAAGAGACCCAGTACTTC.

The chain joins TRBV9 to TRBJ1-5; no clear D. The length of the CDR3 is 15 residues. Trimming stripped 3 bases from V and 5 bases from J, with 15 bases between. Germline V gene data show CDR1 as SGDLS and CDR2 as YYNGEE. The CDR3 DNA follows: TGTGCCAGCAGCGCCACGGGGAGCTTCGATCAGCCCCAGCATTTT. This gives the protein CASSATGSFDQPQHF.

This chain joins TRBV7-3 and TRBJ2-3; 16 bases align to TRBD2. V shed 5 bases, J shed 9 bases, and the junction held 5 bases outside the gene matches. CDR1 is SGHTA and CDR2 is FQGTGA in the germline V gene. The CDR3 totals 15 residues. The CDR3 DNA is TGTGCCAGCAGCATCGGGACTAGCGGGAGGGACACGCAGTATTTT. Its translation is CASSIGTSGRDTQYF.

The gene calls are TRBV20-1 and TRBJ2-5, with 9 bases lining up with TRBD2. The V segment lost 3 bases and the J segment 0 bases; nucleotides outside the gene matches: 8. The CDR3 loop spans 16 amino acids. From germline, CDR1 is DFQATT and CDR2 SNEGSKA (reference sequence). The CDR3, as DNA: TGCAGTGCTAGTCGAACTAGCGGGCTTAACCAAGAGACCCAGTACTTC. This sequence encodes CSASRTSGLNQETQYF.

This chain connects TRBV7-9 to TRBJ2-1; D perhaps matches TRBD2 (6 bases). The CDR3 sequence is 14 residues long. The V end was cut by 1 base, the J end by 6 bases, with 10 bases between. Germline V gene lookup returns CDR1 SEHNR and CDR2 FQNEAQ (reference sequence). The CDR3 nucleotides read TGTGCCAGCAGCTTAGTCGGGAGTGCCAATGAGCAGTTCTTC. Protein: CASSLVGSANEQFF. The complete variable domain, with remaining parts taken from reference TRBV7-9 and TRBJ2-1, reads DTGVSQNPRHKITKRGQNVTFRCDPISEHNRLYWYRQTLGQGPEFLTYFQNEAQLEKSRLLSDRFSAERPKGSFSTLEIQRTEQGDSAMYLCASSLVGSANEQFFGPGTRLTVL.

This clone has only one observation. The chain links TRBV7-9 to TRBJ1-3; D not certain. V shed 3 bases and J shed 5 bases, with 8 bases lying between them. This CDR3 spans 13 amino acids. Looked up from germline, CDR1 is SEHNR and CDR2 is FQNEAQ (reference sequence). In DNA form, the CDR3 reads TGTGCCAGCAGCTTCAGGCAGAGAAACACCATATATTTT. Translated: CASSFRQRNTIYF.

This clone was seen a few times. The chain joins TRBV9 to TRBJ1-2; the match to TRBD1 covers 8 bases. From germline, CDR1 is SGDLS and CDR2 YYNGEE. The CDR3 is 15 residues long. Trimming cost V 3 bases and J 6 bases; bases outside gene matches: 10. The CDR3 protein is CASSADRAVPDGYTF. DNA of the CDR3: TGTGCCAGCAGCGCGGACAGGGCGGTGCCGGATGGCTACACCTTC. The variable domain in full, completed from reference TRBV9 and TRBJ1-2, reads DSGVTQTPKHLITATGQRVTLRCSPRSGDLSVYWYQQSLDQGLQFLIQYYNGEERAKGNILERFSAQQFPDLHSELNLSSLELGDSALYFCASSADRAVPDGYTFGSGTRLTVV.

In its sample, this clone was seen once. The rearrangement joins TRBV23-1 to TRBJ1-6, with D tentatively TRBD1 (5 bases). TRBV23-1 is assigned to the ORF class and has an uncertain function. This CDR3 comprises 16 residues. V lost 0 bases to trimming and J lost 9 bases, with 15 bases between them. CDR3 loop: CASSQSRQGGCSPLHF. For the CDR3, the DNA is TGCGCCAGCAGTCAATCCCGGCAGGGAGGTTGTTCACCCCTCCACTTT.

J is TRBJ2-7 and V is TRBV19; 8 positions agree with TRBD2. Germline loops: CDR1 LNHDA, CDR2 SQIVND (reference sequence). J was trimmed by 2 bases and V by 6 bases; bases with no gene match: 3. CDR3 length equals 13 residues. The CDR3, as DNA: TGTGCCAGTAGCTTCGGGAGGGCCTACGAGCAGTACTTC. This translates into CASSFGRAYEQYF.

The chain employs TRBV10-3 and TRBJ1-5; no clear D. The CDR3 covers 14 residues. Germline values: CDR1 ENHRY, CDR2 SYGVKD. Trimming removed 4 bases at V and 9 bases at J, with 16 bases between. CDR3 region: CAISGRARETPQHF. The CDR3 DNA is TGTGCCATCAGTGGACGGGCCCGGGAGACGCCCCAGCATTTT.

This rearrangement joins TRBV3-1 (or the pseudogene TRBV3-2) to TRBJ2-7, with 7 bases identical to TRBD1. In germline, CDR1 is LGHDT, CDR2 YNNKEL (reference sequence). V lost 2 bases and J lost 2; bases outside the gene matches: 3. CDR3 length: 14 residues. The CDR3 is CASSQWGQPYEQYF. CDR3 DNA sequence: TGTGCCAGCAGCCAATGGGGACAGCCCTACGAGCAGTACTTC.

The chain carries TRBV6-6 and TRBJ1-5; a possible D gene is TRBD1 (5 bases). The CDR3 is made up of 15 amino acids. CDR1 MNHNY and CDR2 SVGAGI come from the germline V gene (reference sequence). V was trimmed by 2 bases and J by 2 bases, leaving 10 bases between them. The CDR3 protein is CASSYGQLGNQPQHF. CDR3 DNA sequence: TGTGCCAGCAGTTACGGACAATTAGGCAATCAGCCCCAGCATTTT.

The V and J genes are TRBV5-5 and TRBJ2-2, with TRBD1 matching 8 bases. J gave up 2 bases and V 5 bases, and 5 bases lay outside the gene matches. Germline CDR1 reads SGHKS; CDR2 reads YYEKEE (reference sequence). The CDR3 extends over 15 amino acids. The DNA for the CDR3 is TGTGCCAGCAGACCCGGGACAGGCAACACCGGGGAGCTGTTTTTT. Residues: CASRPGTGNTGELFF.

The genes are TRBV6-4 and TRBJ2-7; D is unresolved. The CDR3 contains 15 residues. Germline V CDR1 and CDR2: MRHNA, SNTAGT. V shed 4 bases and J shed 5 bases, with 18 bases lying between them. The CDR3, as DNA: TGTGCCAGCAGTGTCCCCCACCTTCGGAGTCACGAGCAGTACTTC. Translating gives CASSVPHLRSHEQYF.

Sample share makes this clone medium-sized. The rearrangement uses TRBV11-2 and TRBJ2-2, with TRBD2 identical over 12 bases. Germline V gene data show CDR1 as SGHAT and CDR2 as FQNNGV. The V and J ends lost 4 bases and 7 bases, in that order; junction bases with no gene match: 4. There are 15 residues in the CDR3. The CDR3 protein is CASSSLAGGVGELFF. CDR3 coding DNA: TGTGCCAGCAGCTCCCTAGCGGGAGGGGTCGGGGAGCTGTTTTTT.

J is TRBJ2-7 and V is TRBV21-1; no check of the table's D call, TRBD2, against the DNA was made. TRBV21-1 is deemed a pseudogene. The CDR3 is 15 residues long. CDR3 loop: CASLPPRADSYEQYF. CDR3 nucleotide sequence: TGTGCCAGCCTCCCGCCGAGAGCGGACTCCTACGAGCAGTACTTC.

The chain has TRBV10-3 and TRBJ1-1; a weak D match, TRBD1 (6 bases). Germline lookup yields CDR1 ENHRY and CDR2 SYGVKD. V lost 5 bases and J lost 4, with 11 bases in between. The CDR3 has 13 amino acids. CDR3 protein: CAISLTGSTEAFF. CDR3 nucleotides: TGTGCCATCAGTCTCACAGGGAGCACTGAAGCTTTCTTT.